The 27 T cell receptor beta chains given below trace back to one sample, sequenced in a study of vaccination effects on CD4 cells after COVID-19. Antigen-specific CD4+ T cells were expanded (with viral peptide pools) by the ViraFEST assay ahead of sequencing. Culture proceeded for about ten days, and CD4+ T cells were then isolated. Vaccine recipients lacked prior SARS-CoV-2 infection and had negative nucleocapsid antibodies. Profiled with immunoSEQ multiplex PCR; TCRdb holds only in-frame clones, not every one. The sample consists of about 27,000 clones, roughly 73% of them appearing once. These receptors have no known antigen. Sequences were derived from CD4+ T cells from PBMCs cultured with HCoV-NL63 spike peptides, sampled before COVID-19 vaccination. The source of these receptors is a human donor who received a COVID-19 vaccine.

The rearrangement joins TRBV25-1 to TRBJ2-7; TRBD2 matches 7 bases. The V gene's germline CDR1 is MGHDK and CDR2 SYGVNS. The CDR3 has 15 residues. After removal of 3 bases from V and 3 bases from J, the junction contained 8 bases not matched to a gene. The CDR3, as DNA: TGTGCCAGCAGTGACAACCTGGGGGGGATCTACGAGCAGTACTTC. It yields the protein CASSDNLGGIYEQYF.

The chain carries TRBV3-1 (or the pseudogene TRBV3-2) and TRBJ2-7; 7 bases align to TRBD1. The CDR3 has 15 residues. The ends lost 1 base at V and 4 bases at J; junction bases unmatched: 7. CDR1 is LGHDT and CDR2 is YNNKEL in the germline V gene (reference sequence). For the CDR3, the DNA is TGTGCCAGCAGCCAAGGTTGGGCAGGGGGATACGAGCAGTACTTC. Amino acids: CASSQGWAGGYEQYF.

The chain employs TRBV6-2 or TRBV6-3 and TRBJ1-5, with D unclear. Trimming took off 6 bases at V and 7 bases at J, with 10 bases between the two ends. CDR1 MNHEY and CDR2 SVGEGT come from the germline V gene. The CDR3 runs to 12 residues. The CDR3 DNA sequence: TGTGCCAGCAGCCTTCTACCGCAGCCCCAGCATTTT. This sequence encodes CASSLLPQPQHF.

V is TRBV6-1 and J is TRBJ2-1, with TRBD2 matching over 8 bases. The CDR3 extends over 17 amino acids. Germline loops: CDR1 MNHNS, CDR2 SASEGT. The junction had 11 bases not matched to a gene; V was cut back by 0 bases and J by 7 bases. The CDR3 DNA sequence: TGTGCCAGCAGTGAAGCGCTCGACGGGAGGGCTTTTAATGAGCAGTTCTTC. Translation gives CASSEALDGRAFNEQFF.

The chain employs TRBV4-2 and TRBJ2-1, with D hard to call. V was trimmed by 3 bases and J by 5 bases, leaving 5 bases between them. CDR3 length: 12 amino acids. Germline V gives CDR1 LGHNA, CDR2 YNFKEQ. CDR3 amino acids: CASSHENNEQFF. CDR3 DNA: TGTGCCAGCAGCCATGAGAACAATGAGCAGTTCTTC.

This chain connects TRBV28 to TRBJ1-5; D is ambiguous. This CDR3 comprises 15 residues. Between the trimmed V and J ends, which lost 3 bases and 2 bases, there was a span of 11 bases. In germline, CDR1 is MDHEN, CDR2 SYDVKM. The CDR3: CASSLTTLRNQPQHF. The CDR3 DNA reads TGTGCCAGCAGTTTGACCACCTTACGCAATCAGCCCCAGCATTTT.

This clone was recorded once. The DNA of the CDR3 is TGTGCCAGTAGTATGGTCGACAGGGATGTCGCTGAAAAACTGTTTTTT. This translates into CASSMVDRDVAEKLFF. The V and J genes are TRBV19 and TRBJ1-4; 7 bases agree with TRBD1. CDR1 LNHDA and CDR2 SQIVND come from the germline V gene (reference sequence). The CDR3 has 16 residues. The junction had 11 bases not matched to a gene; V was cut back by 3 bases and J by 7 bases.

In nucleotides, the CDR3 is TGCGCCAGCAGGGCTGGAGTTGATCAGCCCCAGCATTTT. Encoded protein: CASRAGVDQPQHF. The chain is built from TRBV5-1 and TRBJ1-5; no clear D. Germline CDR1 and CDR2: SGHRS and YFSETQ. The CDR3 has 13 amino acids. The germline V and J ends were trimmed by 5 bases and 5 bases, with 11 bases remaining between them.

The rearrangement uses TRBV13 and TRBJ2-7; D not resolved. This CDR3 spans 11 amino acids. V was clipped by 0 bases and J by 6 bases, with 3 bases between them. CDR1 and CDR2 from the germline V gene are PRHDT and FYEKMQ (reference sequence). CDR3 protein: CASSLGGEQYF. Written as DNA, the CDR3 is TGTGCCAGCAGCTTAGGCGGCGAGCAGTACTTC.

V usage is TRBV5-4 and J usage is TRBJ2-1, with D uncertain. V lost 0 bases to trimming and J lost 5 bases, with 6 bases between them. The CDR3 consists of 13 residues. Looked up from germline, CDR1 is SGHNT and CDR2 is YYREEE (reference sequence). CDR3 in DNA: TGTGCCAGCAGCTTGGCTTGGGACAATGAGCAGTTCTTC. Translating it yields CASSLAWDNEQFF.

This chain joins TRBV30 and TRBJ2-1, with D uncertain. The length of the CDR3 is 14 residues. Trimming cost V 4 bases and J 0 bases, with 10 bases left between them. The germline V gene has CDR1 GTSNPN and CDR2 SVGIG (reference sequence). CDR3 amino acids: CAWKPPSSYNEQFF. CDR3 nucleotides: TGTGCCTGGAAGCCCCCGAGCTCCTACAATGAGCAGTTCTTC.

The rearrangement joins TRBV3-1 (or the pseudogene TRBV3-2) to TRBJ2-2, with D tentatively TRBD2 (6 bases). Germline V CDR1 and CDR2: LGHDT, YNNKEL (reference sequence). The CDR3 sequence is 17 residues long. V was shortened by 3 bases and J by 6 bases, with 20 bases between the two germline ends. The CDR3 is CASSQEGLVSGAGELFF. The CDR3 coding sequence is TGTGCCAGCAGCCAGGAGGGTCTAGTCTCGGGGGCCGGGGAGCTGTTTTTT.

This clone has just a few counts. V usage is TRBV4-1 and J usage is TRBJ2-7; D remains ambiguous. Germline-derived CDR1 and CDR2 are MGHRA and YSYEKL. This CDR3 contains 16 residues. The ends were cut back, 1 base at V and 0 bases at J, with 13 bases in the middle. In DNA form, the CDR3 reads TGCGCCAGCAGCCAAGCTCGCGACTGGAGCTCCTACGAGCAGTACTTC. Protein: CASSQARDWSSYEQYF.

V gene TRBV29-1 combines with J gene TRBJ2-5; possibly TRBD1 for D (5 bases). The germline CDR1 and CDR2 sequences are SQVTM and ANQGSEA. The CDR3 contains 12 residues. Between the trimmed V and J ends, which lost 4 bases and 2 bases, there was a span of 8 bases. Here the CDR3 DNA reads TGCAGCGTTGCCAGGGCGCAAGAGACCCAGTACTTC. It codes for CSVARAQETQYF.

The chain links TRBV27 to TRBJ1-4, with TRBD1 matching 8 bases. CDR3 length equals 14 residues. Germline CDR1 MNHEY, CDR2 SMNVEV (reference sequence). V lost 10 bases and J lost 12; bases outside the gene matches: 16. For the CDR3, the DNA is TGTGCCACCAGGGACAGGCCAGACTCTCTCCAACTGTTTTTT. It codes for CATRDRPDSLQLFF.

The V and J genes are TRBV3-1 (or the pseudogene TRBV3-2) and TRBJ1-3; tentatively, D is TRBD1 (5 bases). Germline V gene data show CDR1 as LGHDT and CDR2 as YNNKEL (reference sequence). V dropped 5 bases and J dropped 10 bases, with 12 bases sitting between them. This CDR3 is 12 amino acids long. The CDR3 sequence: CASSFGARTIYF. In nucleotides, the CDR3 is TGTGCCAGCAGCTTCGGGGCCCGGACCATATATTTT.

The chain joins TRBV29-1 to TRBJ2-5, with TRBD1 matching over 8 bases. The CDR3 is 17 residues long. Losses at the gene ends were 7 bases for V and 0 bases for J; bases not matched to a gene: 16. Per the germline V gene, CDR1 is SQVTM and CDR2 is ANQGSEA. Here the CDR3 reads CSGARLAGGWYQETQYF. The DNA of the CDR3 is TGCAGCGGTGCTAGGCTTGCAGGGGGCTGGTACCAAGAGACCCAGTACTTC.

The chain uses TRBV7-3 and TRBJ2-3; D gene unclear. CDR1 is SGHTA and CDR2 is FQGTGA in the germline V gene. The CDR3 contains 12 residues. V was clipped by 7 bases and J by 5 bases, with 10 bases between them. This chain's CDR3 is CASKGLGDTQYF. As DNA, the CDR3 is TGTGCCAGCAAGGGCCTGGGAGATACGCAGTATTTT.

This chain joins TRBV4-1 and TRBJ1-3; 10 bases are a match to TRBD1. The CDR3 contains 14 residues. From germline, CDR1 is MGHRA and CDR2 YSYEKL. With V trimmed by 4 bases and J by 10 bases, 7 bases remained unmatched. CDR3 coding DNA: TGCGCCAGCAGCCCATCGGGACAGGGGAGAACCATATATTTT. Its protein is CASSPSGQGRTIYF.

Only a few counts were recorded for this clone. V gene TRBV18 combines with J gene TRBJ1-1; D is ambiguous. Looked up from germline, CDR1 is KGHSH and CDR2 is LQKENI. Trimming pared 1 base from V and 4 bases from J, leaving 10 bases between. This CDR3 is built from 14 residues. CDR3 DNA: TGTGCCAGCTCACCACGGAAAGACGGCACTGAAGCTTTCTTT. Translation: CASSPRKDGTEAFF.

The chain carries TRBV9 and TRBJ2-1, with 11 bases matching TRBD2. The germline CDR1 and CDR2 sequences are SGDLS and YYNGEE. The ends lost 4 bases at V and 0 bases at J; junction bases unmatched: 3. This CDR3 is 16 amino acids long. The DNA of the CDR3 is TGTGCCAGCAGCACCACTAGCGGGAGCTCCTACAATGAGCAGTTCTTC. Protein product: CASSTTSGSSYNEQFF.

On this clone: Other DNA sequences in the sample encode the same CDR3. The chain recombines TRBV2 with TRBJ1-4; a weak D match, TRBD1 (5 bases). Per germline, CDR1 SNHLY and CDR2 FYNNEI. The ends were cut back, 4 bases at V and 5 bases at J, with 14 bases in the middle. This CDR3 contains 15 residues. Here the CDR3 DNA reads TGTGCCAGCAGTGCTTCTAGACAGAGAAATGAAAAACTGTTTTTT. This sequence encodes CASSASRQRNEKLFF.

The CDR3 protein is CASSQVASGSTEQYF. The DNA of the CDR3 is TGCGCCAGCAGCCAAGTGGCTAGCGGGAGTACCGAGCAGTACTTC. J is TRBJ2-7 and V is TRBV4-1; the match to TRBD2 covers 10 bases. CDR1 is MGHRA, CDR2 YSYEKL, per germline. The CDR3 totals 15 residues. With V trimmed by 1 base and J by 6 bases, 6 bases remained unmatched.

The chain couples TRBV2 to TRBJ1-2, with 8 bases matching TRBD1. The CDR3 runs 14 residues. Per germline, CDR1 SNHLY and CDR2 FYNNEI. V lost 6 bases to trimming and J lost 0 bases; unmatched junction nucleotides: 3. The CDR3 is CASRGTGANYGYTF. The CDR3 nucleotides are TGTGCCAGCAGAGGGACAGGAGCTAACTATGGCTACACCTTC.

The gene calls are TRBV3-1 (or the pseudogene TRBV3-2) and TRBJ2-7; D call uncertain. V shed 2 bases and J shed 3 bases, with 11 bases lying between them. The CDR3 contains 14 residues. The germline V gene has CDR1 LGHDT and CDR2 YNNKEL (reference sequence). CDR3 in amino acids: CASSQLRLVYEQYF. The DNA for the CDR3 is TGTGCCAGCAGCCAACTACGGCTGGTCTACGAGCAGTACTTC.

This chain links TRBV10-3 with TRBJ1-2; D is possibly TRBD1 (5 bases). Germline lookup yields CDR1 ENHRY and CDR2 SYGVKD. V gave up 5 bases and J gave up 8 bases, with 21 bases separating them. The CDR3 is made up of 15 amino acids. CDR3: CAISRSWGGSEGYTF. CDR3 in DNA: TGTGCCATCAGTCGGTCTTGGGGGGGGTCTGAAGGCTACACCTTC.

The chain has TRBV3-1 (or the pseudogene TRBV3-2) and TRBJ2-5, with a possible D match to TRBD2 (6 bases). The V and J ends lost 1 base and 5 bases respectively, with 11 bases between them. This CDR3 is built from 14 residues. Germline loops: CDR1 LGHDT, CDR2 YNNKEL (reference sequence). The CDR3 region has the DNA TGTGCCAGCAGCCAAGTCGGAGGGGCGGAGACCCAGTACTTC. Translation gives CASSQVGGAETQYF.